This T cell receptor (beta chain) was captured by sequencing in a study of blood T cell repertoires in COVID-19. Study context: The United States, Italy and Spain supplied acute and convalescent COVID-19 samples. PBMCs, B-cell-depleted T cells, or T cells were the source of the cDNA or gDNA that made up the material.

Authors' data handling: Amplification of reference gene primers provided the estimated nucleated cell counts. The repertoire was sequenced with immunoSEQ multiplex PCR; TCRdb's copy has only in-frame clones and lacks some. The V and J calls and clone size were taken over from that table, and D and trimming were inferred from the DNA. The table shows about 100,000 clones, with 75% to 90% occurring only once. Germline V CDR1 and CDR2: SGHAT, FQNNGV. The V gene end was trimmed by 6 bases and the J gene end by 4 bases; junction bases not matched to a gene: 9. The CDR3 is 14 residues long. The J gene is TRBJ2-7, the V gene TRBV11-2, with 7 bases fitting TRBD1. This sequence originates from a man older than 75 with active or convalescent COVID-19. The sequenced sample was peripheral blood. CDR3 in DNA: TGTGCCAGCAGACAACCGGGACAGAAGTACGAGCAGTACTTC. This encodes CASRQPGQKYEQYF.